One sample yielded the 27 T cell receptor beta chains listed below, sequenced in a study of molecular identifiers for immune sequencing clone quantification. TCRdb ran MiXCR on the PCR reads and lists one entry per CDR3 protein. This sample has around 480,000 distinct CDR3 sequences; around 23% occur once, and the top ten carry around 0.76%. The sequencing input was naive CD8+ T cells from blood, with Jurkat cell RNA spiked in. Subset described: FACS-sorted CD8+CD4-CCR7+CD45RA+ naive T cells. The receptors shown here come from a human donor in good health. Some libraries in this study had Jurkat cell RNA spiked in.

The V call is TRBV2, the J call TRBJ2-7, with D perhaps matching TRBD2 (5 bases). The V and J ends lost 3 bases and 0 bases respectively, with 9 bases between them. CDR3 size: 14 residues. Germline V gene data show CDR1 as SNHLY and CDR2 as FYNNEI. The CDR3 here is CASSDGRVSYEQYF. As DNA, the CDR3 is TGTGCCAGCAGTGACGGGCGGGTCTCCTACGAGCAGTACTTC.

Many counts were recorded for this clonotype. This sequence joins TRBV7-9 and TRBJ2-7, with a possible D match to TRBD2 (6 bases). CDR1 is SEHNR and CDR2 is FQNEAQ in the germline V gene (reference sequence). V shed 7 bases and J shed 6 bases, with 10 bases lying between them. The CDR3 has 11 residues. The CDR3 reads CASNSGGEQYF. The CDR3 region has the DNA TGTGCCAGCAACTCCGGGGGCGAGCAGTACTTC.

This chain joins TRBV6-2 or TRBV6-3 and TRBJ2-2, with 7 bases that match TRBD2. This CDR3 spans 17 amino acids. V shed 4 bases and J 2 bases; nucleotides not matched to a gene: 10. In germline, CDR1 is MNHEY, CDR2 SVGEGT. CDR3 loop: CASSCGRLAVNTGELFF. CDR3 nucleotides: TGTGCCAGCAGTTGCGGGCGGCTAGCGGTAAACACCGGGGAGCTGTTTTTT.

This clonotype turned up a few times. This rearrangement joins TRBV11-3 to TRBJ2-1, with 8 bases that match TRBD2. CDR3 length: 15 residues. Germline-derived CDR1 and CDR2 are SGHNT and YENEEA. V trimming: 0 bases; J trimming: 6 bases; junction bases outside the gene matches: 4. CDR3 amino acids: CASSLERGLANEQFF. The CDR3 DNA sequence: TGTGCCAGCAGCTTAGAGCGCGGACTAGCCAATGAGCAGTTCTTC.

The rearrangement uses TRBV30 and TRBJ1-1, with D unresolved. CDR3 size: 15 residues. CDR1 is GTSNPN, CDR2 SVGIG, per germline (reference sequence). Between the trimmed V and J ends, which lost 5 bases and 2 bases, there was a span of 18 bases. CDR3 sequence: CAWGLDSGINTEAFF. In DNA, the CDR3 is TGTGCCTGGGGTTTGGATTCGGGGATTAACACTGAAGCTTTCTTT.

This clonotype was found a few times. The CDR3 DNA follows: TGTGCCAGCAGCTTGGTTGACAGGGAAAACTACGAGCAGTACTTC. Protein: CASSLVDRENYEQYF. The chain combines TRBV5-6 with TRBJ2-7, with 7 bases lining up with TRBD1. CDR3 length: 15 amino acids. V shed 0 bases and J 3 bases; nucleotides not matched to a gene: 6. Germline assignment: CDR1 SGHDT and CDR2 YYEEEE.

This clonotype was counted ten times or more. In nucleotides, the CDR3 is TGTGCCAGCAGTTTCGACCGTGAAAAACTGTTTTTT. It codes for CASSFDREKLFF. This rearrangement joins TRBV28 to TRBJ1-4; no definite D call. The CDR3 has 12 residues. With 3 bases removed from V and 7 bases from J, the gap between germline ends came to 6 bases. CDR1 is MDHEN, CDR2 SYDVKM, per germline.

This clonotype was seen ten or more times. CDR3 DNA sequence: TGTGCCAGTGAACCGGGACAGGGGGCGCATAGCAATCAGCCCCAGCATTTT. Translated: CASEPGQGAHSNQPQHF. The rearrangement links TRBV2 to TRBJ1-5, with 12 nucleotides matching TRBD1. Germline V CDR1 and CDR2: SNHLY, FYNNEI. The CDR3 is 17 amino acids. J was trimmed by 0 bases and V by 9 bases; bases with no gene match: 9.

J is TRBJ2-5 and V is TRBV6-2 or TRBV6-3; no clear D gene. The CDR3 is made up of 14 amino acids. Germline V CDR1 and CDR2: MNHEY, SVGEGT. Trimming removed 2 bases at V and 2 bases at J, with 9 bases between. In DNA, the CDR3 is TGTGCCAGCAGTTACACAAGGTGGCAAGAGACCCAGTACTTC. Its protein product is CASSYTRWQETQYF.

In this sample, this clonotype turned up many times. The genes are TRBV10-3 and TRBJ2-7; possibly TRBD2 for D (6 bases). The V and J ends lost 4 bases and 2 bases respectively, with 18 bases between them. CDR3 size: 16 residues. CDR1 ENHRY and CDR2 SYGVKD come from the germline V gene. The CDR3 DNA reads TGTGCCATCAGTGGCTCCGAGACTAGGAAACCCTACGAGCAGTACTTC. Encoded protein: CAISGSETRKPYEQYF.

The rearrangement joins TRBV7-9 to TRBJ2-7; TRBD2 matches at 11 bases. This CDR3 spans 17 amino acids. V shed 5 bases, J shed 0 bases, and the junction held 9 bases outside the gene matches. CDR1 is SEHNR, CDR2 FQNEAQ, per germline (reference sequence). The CDR3 protein is CASSPRTSGSSSYEQYF. CDR3 nucleotides: TGTGCCAGCAGCCCAAGGACTAGCGGGTCCAGCTCCTACGAGCAGTACTTC.

V usage is TRBV6-2 or TRBV6-3 and J usage is TRBJ1-5; 9 nucleotides line up with TRBD1. With V trimmed by 5 bases and J by 4 bases, 6 bases remained unmatched. Germline CDR1 is MNHEY and CDR2 is SVGEGT. The CDR3 loop spans 15 amino acids. The CDR3 DNA follows: TGTGCCAGCAGTACGCGGGACAGGGCAAATCAGCCCCAGCATTTT. This encodes CASSTRDRANQPQHF.

Comment on this clonotype: This may stem from a read error, because a much larger clone lies one nucleotide away. This chain uses TRBV5-1 with TRBJ2-1, with D unresolved. The CDR3 contains 16 residues. V lost 0 bases and J lost 1, with 11 bases in between. Germline V lookup: CDR1 SGHRS, CDR2 YFSETQ. The CDR3 DNA reads TGCGCCAGCAGCTTGGAGAGACTTGGGTCCTACAATGAGCAGTTCTTC. Its protein product is CASSLERLGSYNEQFF.

Notes on this clonotype: A read error is possible here, since a much larger clone lies one base away. A read error is likely, as this CDR3 ends without the conserved phenylalanine or tryptophan. This chain uses TRBV11-2 with TRBJ2-5; possibly TRBD1 or TRBD2 for D (5 bases each). Germline values: CDR1 SGHAT, CDR2 FQNNGV. V was clipped by 0 bases and J by 6 bases, with 14 bases between them. This CDR3 is built from 15 residues. The CDR3 spells CASSLDGEGMQTQYL. The CDR3 DNA sequence: TGTGCCAGCAGCTTAGATGGAGAGGGGATGCAGACCCAGTACTTA.

This clonotype was seen once. At one boundary the junction diverges from the germline segment, which might be a read error. The chain couples TRBV6-2 or TRBV6-3 to TRBJ2-5; D is ambiguous. CDR3 length: 14 amino acids. The germline V gene encodes CDR1 MNHEY and CDR2 SVGEGT. The CDR3 bases are TGTGTCAGCAGTTACGGACCCTACCAAGAGACCCAGTACTTC. Translating it yields CVSSYGPYQETQYF.

This clonotype was detected many times. The V and J genes are TRBV12-5 and TRBJ2-7; 8 bases map to TRBD1. The germline gives CDR1 LGHNT, CDR2 FRNRAP. With 0 bases clipped from V and 4 bases from J, the junction kept 5 bases outside the gene matches. CDR3 length equals 15 residues. The CDR3 here is CASGLVGGQVYEQYF. CDR3 DNA sequence: TGTGCTAGTGGTTTGGTTGGGGGACAGGTTTACGAGCAGTACTTC.

Ten or more counts support this clonotype. This chain uses TRBV5-4 with TRBJ2-3; no reliable D call. The germline gives CDR1 SGHNT, CDR2 YYREEE (reference sequence). V shed 4 bases and J shed 7 bases, with 10 bases lying between them. This CDR3 spans 12 amino acids. CDR3 coding DNA: TGTGCCAGCAGCGAAGGCGTGAATACGCAGTATTTT. Protein: CASSEGVNTQYF.

This clonotype was seen repeatedly, ten times or more. This chain connects TRBV30 to TRBJ2-1; no firm D call. This CDR3 comprises 11 residues. Trimming stripped 5 bases from V and 7 bases from J, with 9 bases between. Germline lookup yields CDR1 GTSNPN and CDR2 SVGIG (reference sequence). DNA of the CDR3: TGTGCCTGGGGGATCGGAAATGAGCAGTTCTTC. Its protein product is CAWGIGNEQFF.

CDR3 region: CASSFTTGSEQYF. The CDR3 DNA sequence: TGTGCCAGCAGTTTCACGACCGGGAGCGAGCAGTACTTC. The gene calls are TRBV27 and TRBJ2-7; D possibly corresponds to TRBD2 (6 bases). The CDR3 has 13 residues. CDR1 is MNHEY, CDR2 SMNVEV, per germline (reference sequence). Trimming shortened V by 3 bases and J by 6 bases, and 12 bases separated the two germline ends.

As DNA, the CDR3 is TGTGCCAGCAGCCCTAGGACGAGACTAGCGGGCACAGATACGCAGTATTTT. This gives the protein CASSPRTRLAGTDTQYF. The chain links TRBV7-2 to TRBJ2-3, with 9 bases that match TRBD2. Germline V gene lookup returns CDR1 SGHTA and CDR2 FQGNSA. The V segment lost 5 bases and the J segment 1 base; nucleotides outside the gene matches: 10. This CDR3 has 17 residues.

Note on this clonotype: With only one base between it and a far larger clone, this is likely a read error. The conserved phenylalanine or tryptophan is not found at the CDR3 terminus, so this likely reflects a read error. CDR3 region: CASSLGSQETQYY. As DNA, the CDR3 is TGCGCCAGCAGCTTGGGGAGTCAAGAGACCCAGTACTAC. This chain connects TRBV5-1 to TRBJ2-5; no reliable D call. The V end lost 0 bases, the J end lost 2 bases, and 5 bases lay between the germline ends. CDR1 is SGHRS and CDR2 is YFSETQ in the germline V gene. This CDR3 is built from 13 residues.

As concerns this clonotype: It may be a read error: a sequence one base away is much more abundant. This sequence joins TRBV6-2 or TRBV6-3 and TRBJ2-7; TRBD1 is a possible D gene (6 bases). This CDR3 has 14 residues. The V and J ends lost 2 bases and 9 bases respectively, with 17 bases between them. CDR1 is MNHEY and CDR2 is SVGEGT in the germline V gene. The chain's CDR3 is CASSYVAGADAQYF. DNA for the CDR3: TGTGCCAGCAGTTACGTGGCAGGGGCCGACGCGCAGTACTTC.

This clonotype was seen only a few times. The chain joins TRBV7-9 to TRBJ2-7, with D possibly called TRBD1 or TRBD2 (5 bases each). The CDR3 has 15 residues. Germline V gene lookup returns CDR1 SEHNR and CDR2 FQNEAQ (reference sequence). Trimming shortened V by 0 bases and J by 2 bases, and 11 bases separated the two germline ends. Here the CDR3 DNA reads TGTGCCAGCAGCTTAGCTGGGACCCTAGCCTACGAGCAGTACTTC. Translated: CASSLAGTLAYEQYF.

The table lists this clonotype with many counts. The chain combines TRBV7-2 with TRBJ2-3, with D uncertain. The CDR3 is made up of 12 amino acids. The germline V gene encodes CDR1 SGHTA and CDR2 FQGNSA. The germline V and J ends were trimmed by 2 bases and 4 bases, with 4 bases remaining between them. CDR3 loop: CASSLFPDTQYF. CDR3 nucleotides: TGTGCCAGCAGCTTATTCCCAGATACGCAGTATTTT.

The chain recombines TRBV19 with TRBJ2-1; D ambiguous. V was cut by 4 bases and J by 0 bases, with 10 bases left in between. CDR3 length: 15 amino acids. Looked up from germline, CDR1 is LNHDA and CDR2 is SQIVND (reference sequence). As DNA, the CDR3 is TGTGCCAGTAGTAGTCAGTCGAGCTCCTACAATGAGCAGTTCTTC. Amino acid sequence: CASSSQSSSYNEQFF.

The chain employs TRBV5-3 and TRBJ2-3; 8 bases line up with TRBD1. TRBV5-3 counts as an open reading frame of uncertain function. The ends lost 8 bases at V and 4 bases at J; junction bases unmatched: 18. This CDR3 has 17 residues. The CDR3 reads CASRLAIGQGWSDTQYF. In DNA, the CDR3 is TGTGCCAGCAGGTTGGCCATAGGACAGGGTTGGTCAGATACGCAGTATTTT.

In this sample, this clonotype turned up a few times. The V and J genes are TRBV9 and TRBJ1-2, with 7 bases identical to TRBD1. The CDR3 is made up of 16 amino acids. V shed 2 bases and J 6 bases; nucleotides not matched to a gene: 13. Germline lookup yields CDR1 SGDLS and CDR2 YYNGEE. The CDR3 DNA follows: TGTGCCAGCAGCGTCTCTCCCGACAGGGAAAGAGATGGCTACACCTTC. It translates to CASSVSPDRERDGYTF.